This TCR beta chain was sequenced for a study of blood T cell repertoires in COVID-19. The authors' processing: How many nucleated cells were present was estimated from reference gene primer amplification. Produced via immunoSEQ multiplex PCR; TCRdb's table is partial and in-frame only. The DNA was the basis for D and trimming; V, J and clone size are from that table. This table holds 74,000 or so clones, 80% to 90% found once. Trimming took 1 base from V and 5 from J; bases not matched to a gene: 2. Germline assignment: CDR1 MGHRA and CDR2 YSYEKL. The CDR3 loop spans 14 amino acids. V gene TRBV4-1 combines with J gene TRBJ2-1, with 7 nucleotides matching TRBD2. The source is a man in his fifties or sixties with active COVID-19. Sequenced: peripheral blood. In DNA form, the CDR3 reads TGCGCCAGCAGCCAAGCTAGCGGCGACAATGAGCAGTTCTTC. Amino acids: CASSQASGDNEQFF.